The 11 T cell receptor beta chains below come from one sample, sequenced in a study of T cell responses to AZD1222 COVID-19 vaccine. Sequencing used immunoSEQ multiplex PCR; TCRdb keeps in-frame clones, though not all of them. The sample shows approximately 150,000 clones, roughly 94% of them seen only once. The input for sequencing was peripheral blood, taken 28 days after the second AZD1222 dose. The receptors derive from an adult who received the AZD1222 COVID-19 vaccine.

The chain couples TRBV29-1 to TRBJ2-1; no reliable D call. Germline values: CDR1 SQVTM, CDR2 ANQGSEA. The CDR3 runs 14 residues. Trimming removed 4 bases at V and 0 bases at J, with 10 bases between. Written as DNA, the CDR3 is TGCAGCGTTGTCCACTCTAGCTCCTACAATGAGCAGTTCTTC. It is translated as CSVVHSSSYNEQFF.

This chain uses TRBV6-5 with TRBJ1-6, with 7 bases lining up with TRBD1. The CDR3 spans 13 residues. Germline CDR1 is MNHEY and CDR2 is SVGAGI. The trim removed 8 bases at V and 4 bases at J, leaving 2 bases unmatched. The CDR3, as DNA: TGTGCCAGCCGGGACAGATATAATTCACCCCTCCACTTT. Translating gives CASRDRYNSPLHF.

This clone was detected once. CDR3 coding DNA: TGCGCCAGCAGCCCTGGACAGGGAGAGCCCCTCCGCGAAGCTTTCTTT. Amino acids: CASSPGQGEPLREAFF. The V gene is TRBV4-1, the J gene TRBJ1-1, with 8 bases lining up with TRBD1. V lost 4 bases and J lost 8; bases outside the gene matches: 15. CDR1 is MGHRA, CDR2 YSYEKL, per germline. This CDR3 is built from 16 residues.

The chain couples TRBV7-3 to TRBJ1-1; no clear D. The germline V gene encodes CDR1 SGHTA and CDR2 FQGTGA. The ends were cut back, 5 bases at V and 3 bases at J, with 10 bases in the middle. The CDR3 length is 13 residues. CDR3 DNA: TGTGCCAGCAGCCCCAATCGGGACACTGAAGCTTTCTTT. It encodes CASSPNRDTEAFF.

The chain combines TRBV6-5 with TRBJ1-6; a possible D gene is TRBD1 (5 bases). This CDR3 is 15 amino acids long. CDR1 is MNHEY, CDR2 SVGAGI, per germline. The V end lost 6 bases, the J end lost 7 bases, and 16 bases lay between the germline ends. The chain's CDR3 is CASRPRDLGNSPLHF. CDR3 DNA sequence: TGTGCCAGCAGACCCCGGGACTTAGGAAATTCACCCCTCCACTTT.

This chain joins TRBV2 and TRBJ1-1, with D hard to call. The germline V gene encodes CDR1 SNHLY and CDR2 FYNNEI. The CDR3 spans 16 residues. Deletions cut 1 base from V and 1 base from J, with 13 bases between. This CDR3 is CASSEVLLGKNTEAFF. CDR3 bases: TGTGCCAGCAGTGAAGTACTATTGGGCAAGAACACTGAAGCTTTCTTT. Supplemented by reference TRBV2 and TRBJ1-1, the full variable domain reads EPEVTQTPSHQVTQMGQEVILRCVPISNHLYFYWYRQILGQKVEFLVSFYNNEISEKSEIFDDQFSVERPDGSNFTLKIRSTKLEDSAMYFCASSEVLLGKNTEAFFGQGTRLTVV.

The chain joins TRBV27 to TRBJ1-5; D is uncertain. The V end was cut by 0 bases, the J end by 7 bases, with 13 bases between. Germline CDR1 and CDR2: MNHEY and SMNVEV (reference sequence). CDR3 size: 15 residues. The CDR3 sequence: CASSLSGGSGQPQHF. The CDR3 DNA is TGTGCCAGCAGTTTATCGGGCGGCTCGGGGCAGCCCCAGCATTTT.

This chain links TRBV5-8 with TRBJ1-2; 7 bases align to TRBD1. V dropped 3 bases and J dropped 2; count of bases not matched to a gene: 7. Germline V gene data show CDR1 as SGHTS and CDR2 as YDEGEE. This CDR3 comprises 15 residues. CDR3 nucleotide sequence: TGTGCCAGCAGCTCCGCCTCACAGGGGAACTATGGCTACACCTTC. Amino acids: CASSSASQGNYGYTF.

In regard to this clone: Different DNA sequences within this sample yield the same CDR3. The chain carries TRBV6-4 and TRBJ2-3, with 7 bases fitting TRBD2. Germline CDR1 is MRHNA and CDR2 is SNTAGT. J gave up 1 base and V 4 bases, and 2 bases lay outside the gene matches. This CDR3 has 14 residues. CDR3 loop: CASSVAGGTDTQYF. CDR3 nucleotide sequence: TGTGCCAGCAGTGTGGCGGGGGGCACAGATACGCAGTATTTT.

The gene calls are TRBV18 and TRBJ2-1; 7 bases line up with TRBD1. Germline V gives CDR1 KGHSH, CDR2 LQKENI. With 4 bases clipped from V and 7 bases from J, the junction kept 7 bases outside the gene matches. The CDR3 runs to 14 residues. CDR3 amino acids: CASSLDRVYNEQFF. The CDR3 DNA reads TGTGCCAGCTCACTTGACAGGGTCTATAATGAGCAGTTCTTC.

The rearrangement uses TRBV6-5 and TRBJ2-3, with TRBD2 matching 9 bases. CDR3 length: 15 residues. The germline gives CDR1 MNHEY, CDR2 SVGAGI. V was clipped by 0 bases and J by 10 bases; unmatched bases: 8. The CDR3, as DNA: TGTGCCAGCAGTTACTCGCGCGGGGGGGCCCGTGCGCAGTATTTT. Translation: CASSYSRGGARAQYF.